The 28 T cell receptor beta chains in this list originate from one sample, sequenced in a study of CD8 T cells in ankylosing spondylitis. TCRdb reanalysed the 5' RACE reads using MiXCR and keeps one entry per CDR3 protein. This sample carries around 300,000 distinct CDR3 sequences, 14% to 15% of them seen once, and the ten largest clones take around 0.99%. The sequenced material came from blood, either unsorted or a sorted T cell fraction (not recorded which). These receptors came from a male donor with ankylosing spondylitis or in good health (not recorded which).

This clonotype was seen ten or more times. This chain joins TRBV14 and TRBJ1-1, with D possibly being TRBD1 (6 bases). The CDR3 sequence is 13 residues long. Germline V gives CDR1 SGHDN, CDR2 FVKESK. The V end was cut by 0 bases, the J end by 10 bases, with 12 bases between. CDR3 DNA: TGTGCCAGCAGCCAAGAGACACAGGGTGGAGCTTTCTTT. Protein: CASSQETQGGAFF.

This clonotype turned up a few times. J is TRBJ2-1 and V is TRBV5-6; D might be TRBD2 (7 bases). V dropped 4 bases and J dropped 4 bases, with 15 bases sitting between them. The CDR3 covers 15 residues. From germline, CDR1 is SGHDT and CDR2 YYEEEE. Written as DNA, the CDR3 is TGTGCCAGCAGCCCCGGACGGGGGGCTTACAATGAGCAGTTCTTC. This sequence encodes CASSPGRGAYNEQFF.

There are a few counts of this clonotype. The rearrangement uses TRBV12-5 and TRBJ1-1; D ambiguous. The CDR3 totals 13 residues. Germline V gene data show CDR1 as LGHNT and CDR2 as FRNRAP. Deletions cut 6 bases from V and 1 base from J, with 9 bases between. The CDR3 reads CASGPEQNTEAFF. The CDR3 DNA follows: TGTGCTAGTGGCCCGGAGCAGAACACTGAAGCTTTCTTT.

This clonotype has a handful of counts. This chain joins TRBV11-2 and TRBJ2-7; D remains unclear. The CDR3 contains 13 residues. Germline V lookup: CDR1 SGHAT, CDR2 FQNNGV. V lost 3 bases and J lost 7, with 13 bases in between. This CDR3 reads CASSLDRQLEQYF. The CDR3 nucleotides read TGTGCCAGCAGCTTGGATAGGCAGCTAGAGCAGTACTTC. Supplemented by reference TRBV11-2 and TRBJ2-7, the full variable domain reads EAGVAQSPRYKIIEKRQSVAFWCNPISGHATLYWYQQILGQGPKLLIQFQNNGVVDDSQLPKDRFSAERLKGVDSTLKIQPAKLEDSAVYLCASSLDRQLEQYFGPGTRLTVT.

Only a few counts were recorded for this clonotype. J is TRBJ1-1 and V is TRBV3-1; no clear D. Trimming stripped 1 base from V and 4 bases from J, with 7 bases between. Germline V gene sequence: CDR1 LGHDT, CDR2 YNNKEL (reference sequence). This CDR3 comprises 13 residues. The CDR3 is CASSQVGGTEAFF. In DNA form, the CDR3 reads TGTGCCAGCAGCCAAGTGGGTGGCACTGAAGCTTTCTTT.

This clonotype appeared many times. The rearrangement uses TRBV12-5 and TRBJ1-1, with D possibly TRBD1 on 6 matching bases. V gave up 0 bases and J gave up 1 base, with 12 bases separating them. Germline V gene data show CDR1 as LGHNT and CDR2 as FRNRAP. CDR3 length equals 16 residues. CDR3 in amino acids: CASGLVLTGWNTEAFF. CDR3 bases: TGTGCTAGTGGTTTGGTTCTGACAGGCTGGAACACTGAAGCTTTCTTT.

This clonotype came up once. The chain couples TRBV5-4 to TRBJ2-2; D is unresolved. In germline, CDR1 is SGHNT, CDR2 YYREEE (reference sequence). The length of the CDR3 is 13 residues. V dropped 4 bases and J dropped 7 bases, with 11 bases sitting between them. In nucleotides, the CDR3 is TGTGCCAGCAGCCTTCCGGTGGGCGGGGAGCTGTTTTTT. Residues: CASSLPVGGELFF.

The chain is built from TRBV2 and TRBJ2-7; 7 positions match TRBD1. Germline trimming cut 6 bases from V and 3 bases from J; bases unmatched to any gene: 11. Germline lookup yields CDR1 SNHLY and CDR2 FYNNEI. The CDR3 sequence is 15 residues long. In nucleotides, the CDR3 is TGTGCCAGCAGAGTTGACAGGGAAGGCCACTACGAGCAGTACTTC. Protein product: CASRVDREGHYEQYF.

This clonotype was seen only a few times. The chain recombines TRBV20-1 with TRBJ2-7; maybe TRBD1 (6 bases). V was shortened by 0 bases and J by 2 bases, with 11 bases between the two germline ends. CDR1 and CDR2 (germline): DFQATT, SNEGSKA (reference sequence). CDR3 length: 14 amino acids. The CDR3 DNA reads as TGCAGTGCTAGAGATAGGGGGACCCCCTACGAGCAGTACTTC. It codes for CSARDRGTPYEQYF.

This clonotype turned up a few times. The chain combines TRBV25-1 with TRBJ2-7; the D is unclear. This CDR3 is 13 amino acids long. The V end was cut by 3 bases, the J end by 1 base, with 7 bases between. Germline lookup yields CDR1 MGHDK and CDR2 SYGVNS. This CDR3 reads CASSERRSYEQYF. The CDR3 region has the DNA TGTGCCAGCAGTGAGAGGCGGTCCTACGAGCAGTACTTC.

The genes are TRBV6-5 and TRBJ2-6; D is ambiguous. The CDR3 spans 14 residues. V lost 4 bases and J lost 2, with 6 bases in between. From germline, CDR1 is MNHEY and CDR2 SVGAGI. DNA of the CDR3: TGTGCCAGCAGTTGGCAGGCTGGGGCCAACGTCCTGACTTTC. It codes for CASSWQAGANVLTF.

This CDR3 is CASSLNDPRDRASGELFF. CDR3 nucleotide sequence: TGTGCCAGCAGCCTAAATGATCCCCGGGACAGAGCATCCGGGGAGCTGTTTTTT. This rearrangement joins TRBV7-6 to TRBJ2-2, with 7 nucleotides matching TRBD1. The germline CDR1 and CDR2 sequences are SGHVS and FNYEAQ. The CDR3 is 18 residues long. J lost 6 bases, V lost 5 bases, and 18 bases had no gene match. The complete variable domain, with remaining parts taken from reference TRBV7-6 and TRBJ2-2, reads GAGVSQSPRYKVTKRGQDVALRCDPISGHVSLYWYRQALGQGPEFLTYFNYEAQQDKSGLPNDRFSAERPEGSISTLTIQRTEQRDSAMYRCASSLNDPRDRASGELFFGEGSRLTVL.

The chain is built from TRBV6-1 and TRBJ1-5, with 8 positions matching TRBD1. Germline values: CDR1 MNHNS, CDR2 SASEGT. With V trimmed by 6 bases and J by 2 bases, 3 bases remained unmatched. The CDR3 is made up of 14 amino acids. The CDR3 region has the DNA TGTGCCAGCAGAATGACAGGGGGCAATCAGCCCCAGCATTTT. This gives the protein CASRMTGGNQPQHF.

There are a few counts of this clonotype. The rearrangement joins TRBV5-1 to TRBJ2-3; D gene ambiguous. The CDR3 totals 15 residues. Per the germline V gene, CDR1 is SGHRS and CDR2 is YFSETQ. The V end was cut by 6 bases, the J end by 2 bases, with 16 bases between. Here the CDR3 reads CASKDLRQATDTQYF. The CDR3, as DNA: TGCGCCAGCAAGGACCTTCGGCAGGCCACAGATACGCAGTATTTT.

In its sample, this clonotype was seen a few times. This chain joins TRBV6-5 and TRBJ2-3; 8 nucleotides agree with TRBD1. With V trimmed by 2 bases and J by 3 bases, 4 bases remained unmatched. The CDR3 consists of 15 residues. In germline, CDR1 is MNHEY, CDR2 SVGAGI. The DNA for the CDR3 is TGTGCCAGCAGTTACCCGACAGGGGTGACAGATACGCAGTATTTT. Its translation: CASSYPTGVTDTQYF.

This chain connects TRBV27 to TRBJ1-1; D may be TRBD1 (5 bases). This CDR3 contains 15 residues. Deletions cut 0 bases from V and 4 bases from J, with 12 bases between. CDR1 and CDR2 (germline): MNHEY, SMNVEV (reference sequence). Here the CDR3 reads CASSLSWQGSTEAFF. The CDR3 DNA is TGTGCCAGCAGTTTATCGTGGCAGGGCAGCACTGAAGCTTTCTTT.

This chain uses TRBV3-1 with TRBJ2-1, with 7 bases fitting TRBD1. In germline, CDR1 is LGHDT, CDR2 YNNKEL (reference sequence). Trimming at V came to 4 bases and at J to 3 bases, leaving 6 bases not matched to a gene. This CDR3 contains 15 residues. The CDR3 region is CASSRGGNHYNEQFF. CDR3 DNA sequence: TGTGCCAGCAGCCGAGGGGGCAACCACTACAATGAGCAGTTCTTC.

This clonotype was detected a few times. J is TRBJ2-1 and V is TRBV10-1; perhaps TRBD2 as D (6 bases). CDR3 length: 11 amino acids. V was pared by 3 bases and J by 10 bases, with 7 bases between. Germline assignment: CDR1 WNHNN and CDR2 SYGVQD (reference sequence). DNA of the CDR3: TGCGCCAGCAGTGATGGGGGGGAGCAGTTCTTC. Protein product: CASSDGGEQFF.

The chain joins TRBV20-1 to TRBJ2-3, with D perhaps TRBD1 (7 bases). Trimming stripped 4 bases from V and 3 bases from J, with 11 bases between. In germline, CDR1 is DFQATT, CDR2 SNEGSKA (reference sequence). The CDR3 contains 13 residues. The CDR3 sequence: CSATRGRTDTQYF. In DNA form, the CDR3 reads TGCAGTGCTACCAGGGGGAGGACAGATACGCAGTATTTT.

The chain links TRBV30 to TRBJ2-1; no reliable D call. Trimming cost V 1 base and J 6 bases, with 7 bases left between them. Germline V gene sequence: CDR1 GTSNPN, CDR2 SVGIG (reference sequence). The CDR3 covers 12 residues. The CDR3 spells CAWSEDSNEQFF. The CDR3 DNA follows: TGTGCCTGGAGTGAAGATAGCAATGAGCAGTTCTTC.

The chain carries TRBV12-3 or TRBV12-4 and TRBJ2-3, with TRBD2 identical over 9 bases. V trimming: 7 bases; J trimming: 1 base; junction bases outside the gene matches: 6. The CDR3 length is 15 residues. The CDR3 protein is CASTKAGGRTDTQYF. The CDR3 nucleotides read TGTGCCAGCACCAAAGCGGGGGGACGCACAGATACGCAGTATTTT.

CDR3 DNA sequence: TGCACCAGCAGCCAGGAAGAGCGGGAGGGGTCTCGCAATGAGCAGTTCTTC. Translation gives CTSSQEEREGSRNEQFF. This chain links TRBV1 with TRBJ2-1; the table's D call TRBD2 went unverified against the DNA. TRBV1 is designated a pseudogene. CDR3 size: 17 residues.

This clonotype was counted a few times. The chain recombines TRBV2 with TRBJ2-1; possible D gene TRBD2, 6 bases. Per germline, CDR1 SNHLY and CDR2 FYNNEI. The CDR3 covers 14 residues. V shed 7 bases and J shed 0 bases, with 10 bases lying between them. The CDR3 DNA follows: TGTGCCAGCACCATGACTAGCTCCTACAATGAGCAGTTCTTC. It encodes CASTMTSSYNEQFF.

This clonotype has just a few counts. This chain connects TRBV12-3 or TRBV12-4 to TRBJ1-2; TRBD1 aligns across 7 bases. There are 14 residues in the CDR3. The junction had 8 bases not matched to a gene; V was cut back by 5 bases and J by 5 bases. CDR3 loop: CASSTGTVDYGYTF. Here the CDR3 DNA reads TGTGCCAGCAGTACCGGGACAGTTGATTATGGCTACACCTTC.

The chain uses TRBV11-3 and TRBJ2-1, with D possibly matching TRBD1 (6 bases). CDR1 and CDR2 from the germline V gene are SGHNT and YENEEA. With 3 bases removed from V and 15 bases from J, the gap between germline ends came to 18 bases. This CDR3 is built from 13 residues. The chain's CDR3 is CASSFIIQGPPFF. The CDR3 coding sequence is TGTGCCAGCAGCTTTATAATACAGGGCCCTCCGTTCTTC.

The V call is TRBV7-9, the J call TRBJ2-3; D not certain. Trimming removed 6 bases from V and 5 bases from J, with 9 bases in between. This CDR3 has 12 amino acids. CDR1 is SEHNR, CDR2 FQNEAQ, per germline (reference sequence). The CDR3 reads CASRVYQDTQYF. For the CDR3, the DNA is TGTGCCAGCAGGGTTTACCAAGATACGCAGTATTTT.

The chain employs TRBV6-2 or TRBV6-3 and TRBJ2-2; D is perhaps TRBD1 (6 bases). The V and J ends lost 5 bases and 5 bases respectively, with 15 bases between them. From germline, CDR1 is MNHEY and CDR2 SVGEGT. CDR3 size: 15 residues. In DNA, the CDR3 is TGTGCCAGCAGTCCCTGGACAGTTGGAACCGGGGAGCTGTTTTTT. This translates into CASSPWTVGTGELFF.

There are a few counts of this clonotype. V and J are TRBV2 and TRBJ2-3, with D perhaps given as TRBD1 or TRBD2 (5 bases each). Trimming removed 8 bases from V and 5 bases from J, with 20 bases in between. Germline loops: CDR1 SNHLY, CDR2 FYNNEI. This CDR3 has 15 amino acids. In nucleotides, the CDR3 is TGTGCCAGCCCCAAGGATAGAGGGGCCGGAGATACGCAGTATTTT. It is translated as CASPKDRGAGDTQYF.